This T cell receptor (beta chain) originates from a study of CD8+ T cells in alopecia areata. Study overall: Those patients who were treated received oral tofacitinib, which was given at 5 to 10 mg twice daily for moderate-to-severe alopecia areata.

Notes on this clone: Its cognate antigen is unknown.

Reverse transcribed after extraction, RNA yielded cDNA as the sequencing template. Repertoires were generated with immunoSEQ multiplex PCR, while TCRdb's copy carries only in-frame clones and drops some. The sample has 140,000 or so clones; around 49% are singletons. Broader study findings: Lesional scalp, notably in alopecia totalis/universalis, had clonality above that of normal scalp. Patients showed less clear TCR sequence sharing than mice, possibly partly because of HLA diversity.

The length of the CDR3 is 14 residues. Germline CDR1 MGHDK, CDR2 SYGVNS. Trimming cost V 4 bases and J 4 bases; bases outside gene matches: 4. The material was CD4+ T cells sorted from blood, obtained at week 0. The chain joins TRBV25-1 to TRBJ2-3; 8 nucleotides align to TRBD1. This clonotype was sampled from a human donor with alopecia areata. The CDR3 DNA follows: TGTGCCAGCAGTGCGGACAGGGAGGCAGATACGCAGTATTTT. It translates to CASSADREADTQYF.